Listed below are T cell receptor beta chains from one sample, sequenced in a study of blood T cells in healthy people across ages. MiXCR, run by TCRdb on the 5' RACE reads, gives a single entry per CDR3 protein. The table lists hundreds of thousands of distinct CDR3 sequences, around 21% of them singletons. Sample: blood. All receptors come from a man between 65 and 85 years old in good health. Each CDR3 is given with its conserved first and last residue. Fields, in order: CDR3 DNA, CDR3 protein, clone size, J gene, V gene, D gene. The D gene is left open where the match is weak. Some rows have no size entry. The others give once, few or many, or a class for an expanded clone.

TGCAGTGCTAGAGATCGTAGGGCGGCAAACACTGAAGCTTTCTTT CSARDRRAANTEAFF few TRBJ1-1 TRBV20-1 .
TGCGCCAGCAGCCAAGAGATCACCCTCAACACTGAAGCTTTCTTT CASSQEITLNTEAFF . TRBJ1-1 TRBV4-3 .
TGTGCCAGCAGTTTACAACAGATAATCTACGAGCAGTACTTC CASSLQQIIYEQYF . TRBJ2-7 TRBV12-3/TRBV12-4 .
TGTGCCAGCAGGACTAGCGGGATTATCCGAGAGACCCAGTACTTC CASRTSGIIRETQYF few TRBJ2-5 TRBV2 TRBD2
TGCGCCAGCAGCCCCTCACTAGGCCAAGAGACCCAGTACTTC CASSPSLGQETQYF many TRBJ2-5 TRBV5-1 .
TGTGCCAGCAGCAACGAATCAGGGGGCTATGGCTACACCTTC CASSNESGGYGYTF few TRBJ1-2 TRBV21-1 .
TGTGCCACCGCGTCCTACAATGAGCAGTTCTTC CATASYNEQFF many TRBJ2-1 TRBV2 .
TGTGCCAGCAGTTACTCGGGGCAGGGCTCCTACGAGCAGTACTTC CASSYSGQGSYEQYF few TRBJ2-7 TRBV6-5 .
TGTGCCAGCAGTCTAGGCGGGGGAAGATCCTACGAGCAGTACTTC CASSLGGGRSYEQYF many TRBJ2-7 TRBV5-4 TRBD2
TGCAGTGCTAGAGCAGCAGGGTTAAAGGAGCCCCAGCATTTT CSARAAGLKEPQHF . TRBJ1-5 TRBV20-1 .
TGTGCCAGCAGTCCGGCAGGGATCGGGCAGTATTTT CASSPAGIGQYF . TRBJ2-3 TRBV12-3/TRBV12-4 .
TGTGCCAGCAGCTTAGGCGGGGGGCGGGCTGAAGCTTTCTTT CASSLGGGRAEAFF few TRBJ1-1 TRBV7-9 .
TGCAGCGTTGAACTTCACGAGGCTCTCAATGAGCAGTTCTTC CSVELHEALNEQFF few TRBJ2-1 TRBV29-1 .
TGTGCCAGCAGGAAGGACACCTCCTACGAGCAGTACTTC CASRKDTSYEQYF . TRBJ2-7 TRBV5-6 .
TGCGCCAGCAGCTTTCTTAGCGGGAGTACAGAGACCCAGTACTTC CASSFLSGSTETQYF . TRBJ2-5 TRBV5-1 TRBD2
TGTGCCAGCTCACCAAGCGGGACAGGGCTGGAGACCCAGTACTTC CASSPSGTGLETQYF few TRBJ2-5 TRBV18 TRBD1
TGTGCCAGCAGCCCCAGGAGAGTGGCAGGGGGCGAAGAGACCCAGTACTTC CASSPRRVAGGEETQYF few TRBJ2-5 TRBV7-8 TRBD1
TGTGCCAGCAGTTCGGGACAGGGGGGCAATCAGCCCCAGCATTTT CASSSGQGGNQPQHF many TRBJ1-5 TRBV28 TRBD1
TGCAGCGTTGAAGATCCCGGGAGCTCCTACAATGAGCAGTTCTTC CSVEDPGSSYNEQFF . TRBJ2-1 TRBV29-1 .
TGTGCCAGCAGCTTGGGGGACACACCCTACGAGCAGTACTTC CASSLGDTPYEQYF . TRBJ2-7 TRBV7-8 .
TGCGCCAGCAGCCAAGCTGCCGGGAGCTTCTCCTACGAGCAGTACTTC CASSQAAGSFSYEQYF few TRBJ2-7 TRBV4-3 .
TGTGCCAGCAGTGGACCGACAGGGGGCGAAGGTGAAAAACTGTTTTTT CASSGPTGGEGEKLFF . TRBJ1-4 TRBV2 TRBD1
TGTGCCAGTAGTATACCCCAGGGTGGGCAGTTCTTC CASSIPQGGQFF . TRBJ2-1 TRBV19 .
TGTGCCAGCAGCTTAGGAGGGCGGCAGGATACGCAGTATTTT CASSLGGRQDTQYF few TRBJ2-3 TRBV7-2 .
TGTGCCAGCAGCTTATTTGACTCCTACGAGCAGTACTTC CASSLFDSYEQYF few TRBJ2-7 TRBV7-2 .
TGTGCCAGCAGCCCACCGGGAAATCTCTATGGCTACACCTTC CASSPPGNLYGYTF . TRBJ1-2 TRBV12-3/TRBV12-4 .
TGTGCCAGCAGCTCCGAACTAGCGGGTTCCACCGGGGAGCTGTTTTTT CASSSELAGSTGELFF few TRBJ2-2 TRBV7-6 TRBD2
TGTGCCATCAGTGACCCGGTACAGGGACTAACTAATGAAAAACTGTTTTTT CAISDPVQGLTNEKLFF many TRBJ1-4 TRBV10-3 .
TGTGCCAGCAGCTTAGTGCTCCTAGCGGGAGTCGCCAAAAACATTCAGTACTTC CASSLVLLAGVAKNIQYF . TRBJ2-4 TRBV7-2 TRBD2
TGCAGTGCTAGACTACCGGGACTACCAACCGGGGAGCTGTTTTTT CSARLPGLPTGELFF . TRBJ2-2 TRBV20-1 TRBD2
TGTGCCAGCAACGGACAGGGGCAAGAGACCCAGTACTTC CASNGQGQETQYF . TRBJ2-5 TRBV9 TRBD1
TGTGCCAGCTCACCACCGCACCTCCAAGAGACCCAGTACTTC CASSPPHLQETQYF once TRBJ2-5 TRBV18 .
TGTGCCAGCAGCTTAACGGGAGTCTCCTACGAGCAGTACTTC CASSLTGVSYEQYF . TRBJ2-7 TRBV7-2 .
TGCAGTGCTAGAGGTGCCAGGGGGATCTCCTACGAGCAGTACTTC CSARGARGISYEQYF . TRBJ2-7 TRBV20-1 TRBD1
. CASSLAVAGGAYNEHFF few TRBJ2-1 TRBV11-1 .
TGTGCCAGCAGCCAAGGGGACAAGGCGACTCTAGCGGGAGGAAGCACAGATACGCAGTATTTT CASSQGDKATLAGGSTDTQYF many TRBJ2-3 TRBV4-2 TRBD2
TGTGCCATCAGTGGGGGCAGGTCCTCCTACGAGCAGTACTTC CAISGGRSSYEQYF . TRBJ2-7 TRBV10-3 .
TGTGCCAGCAGCTCTGGGGGCCGCACAGATACGCAGTATTTT CASSSGGRTDTQYF many TRBJ2-3 TRBV7-6 .
TGTGCCAGCAGCGAGACTAGCGGGAAGTTCTACGAGCAGTACTTC CASSETSGKFYEQYF few TRBJ2-7 TRBV7-8 TRBD2
TGTGCCAGCAGCCCCCGCGGTAGCGGGGAACCGTCAGATACGCAGTATTTT CASSPRGSGEPSDTQYF once TRBJ2-3 TRBV9 TRBD2
TGTGCCAGCAGCGTAGAGACTAGCGGGAGAAGGTCCTGCAATGAGCAGTTCTTC CASSVETSGRRSCNEQFF . TRBJ2-1 TRBV9 TRBD2
TGCAGTCCCCGACTAGCGGTCTACAATGAGCAGTTCTTC CSPRLAVYNEQFF . TRBJ2-1 TRBV20-1 TRBD2
TGTGCCAGCAGTGACCCTAGCGGGAGAAACTACGAGCAGTACTTC CASSDPSGRNYEQYF . TRBJ2-7 TRBV2 TRBD2
TGTGCCAGCAGCTTAGATAGGAGACTAGCGGGAGCCGGGGAGCTGTTTTTT CASSLDRRLAGAGELFF once TRBJ2-2 TRBV11-2 TRBD2
TGTGCTAGCAGCCCGGGACAGGGGAGGTGGGAGCAGTACTTC CASSPGQGRWEQYF . TRBJ2-7 TRBV7-7 TRBD1
TGCAGTGCTCTTTCAATAGCGGGAGGAGGGGAGACCCAGTACTTC CSALSIAGGGETQYF . TRBJ2-5 TRBV20-1 TRBD2
TGTGCCAGCAGCGTAGCAGGCAGAACCTATGGCTACACCTTC CASSVAGRTYGYTF few TRBJ1-2 TRBV9 .
TGCAGTGCTAGAGATTCCGAAACGCGAGGCGAGCAGTACTTC CSARDSETRGEQYF . TRBJ2-7 TRBV20-1 .
TGTGCCAGCAGCAAAATTACCGACGGAGGCTACACCTTC CASSKITDGGYTF . TRBJ1-2 TRBV21-1 .
TGTGCCAGCAGCCAAACATACACTACGGATACGCAGTATTTT CASSQTYTTDTQYF . TRBJ2-3 TRBV3-1 .
TGCAGTGCTAGAGATCGCCGGCGGACAATGGAGACCCAGTACTTC CSARDRRRTMETQYF . TRBJ2-5 TRBV20-1 .
TGTGCCAGCAAAGGGACAGGTGATTCACCCCTCCACTTT CASKGTGDSPLHF . TRBJ1-6 TRBV6-1 TRBD1
TGCGCCAGCAGCCAAGAATGGACTATGGGGAGTGAGCAGTTCTTC CASSQEWTMGSEQFF few TRBJ2-1 TRBV4-1 .
TGCAGCGTTGGGAGCGGCAATGAGCAGTTCTTC CSVGSGNEQFF . TRBJ2-1 TRBV29-1 .
TGTGCCAGCAGACTCCACCGGGCGCGGGGAGAGACCCAGTACTTC CASRLHRARGETQYF . TRBJ2-5 TRBV7-2 .
TGTGCCACACAAGCGGGAGGGCCCGTTGAGCAGTTCTTC CATQAGGPVEQFF . TRBJ2-1 TRBV2 TRBD2